This entry lists 27 T cell receptor beta chains sequenced from one sample in a study of blood T cell repertoires in COVID-19. The table came from immunoSEQ multiplex PCR; TCRdb's copy has only in-frame clones and leaves some out. The table lists 120,000 to 150,000 clones, 84% of them singletons. The sequencing input was PBMCs or T cells enriched from blood (not recorded which). These receptors were collected from a man aged 35-49 years with acute COVID-19.

This chain connects TRBV11-2 to TRBJ2-2; possibly TRBD1 for D (6 bases). Germline V lookup: CDR1 SGHAT, CDR2 FQNNGV. V gave up 7 bases and J gave up 5 bases, with 20 bases separating them. The CDR3 consists of 16 residues. CDR3 sequence reads: CASTPLQGKATGELFF. The CDR3 nucleotides are TGTGCCAGCACCCCACTCCAGGGGAAAGCTACCGGGGAGCTGTTTTTT.

This sequence joins TRBV29-1 and TRBJ2-1; 7 nucleotides align to TRBD2. CDR3 length equals 14 residues. V gave up 3 bases and J gave up 5 bases; unmatched junction bases: 7. Germline-derived CDR1 and CDR2 are SQVTM and ANQGSEA. In DNA form, the CDR3 reads TGCAGCGTTGATCGAAACGGGGGGAACAATGAGCAGTTCTTC. Translated, it gives CSVDRNGGNNEQFF.

The chain couples TRBV25-1 to TRBJ1-1; 7 nucleotides match TRBD1. Germline V gives CDR1 MGHDK, CDR2 SYGVNS. J was trimmed by 1 base and V by 10 bases; bases with no gene match: 3. This CDR3 contains 12 residues. CDR3 protein: CATRTGNTEAFF. The CDR3 DNA reads as TGTGCCACCCGGACAGGGAACACTGAAGCTTTCTTT. The entire variable domain, with the rest obtained from reference TRBV25-1 and TRBJ1-1, is as follows: EADIYQTPRYLVIGTGKKITLECSQTMGHDKMYWYQQDPGMELHLIHYSYGVNSTEKGDLSSESTVSRIRTEHFPLTLESARPSHTSQYLCATRTGNTEAFFGQGTRLTVV.

V gene TRBV6-5 combines with J gene TRBJ2-3, with 9 bases fitting TRBD1. V shed 7 bases and J 3 bases; nucleotides not matched to a gene: 8. This CDR3 is 15 amino acids long. Germline V CDR1 and CDR2: MNHEY, SVGAGI. In DNA form, the CDR3 reads TGTGCCAGCATCCCAACCGGACAGGGGACAGATACGCAGTATTTT. This gives the protein CASIPTGQGTDTQYF.

This clone was observed a few times. J is TRBJ2-2 and V is TRBV13; 9 positions agree with TRBD1. CDR1 and CDR2 (germline): PRHDT, FYEKMQ (reference sequence). The CDR3 is made up of 17 amino acids. Germline trimming cut 5 bases from V and 8 bases from J; bases unmatched to any gene: 15. As DNA, the CDR3 is TGTGCCAGCAGCGTTTACCGGGACAGGGCAGAGGGGGGGGAGCTGTTTTTT. Its protein product is CASSVYRDRAEGGELFF.

The rearrangement uses TRBV4-3 and TRBJ1-1; D is undetermined. The length of the CDR3 is 15 residues. V gave up 2 bases and J gave up 5 bases, with 15 bases separating them. Germline V gene lookup returns CDR1 LGHNA and CDR2 YSLEER. The CDR3 nucleotides are TGCGCCAGCAGCCAACTAAGAGGGATTGGGACTGAAGCTTTCTTT. Its translation: CASSQLRGIGTEAFF.

The chain couples TRBV24-1 to TRBJ2-5; tentative D call: TRBD2 (6 bases). The CDR3 runs to 17 residues. Looked up from germline, CDR1 is KGHDR and CDR2 is SFDVKD. The V and J ends lost 3 bases and 1 base respectively, with 17 bases between them. In nucleotides, the CDR3 is TGTGCCACCAGTGATAAAAAACTAGAGCGGGCCCAAGAGACCCAGTACTTC. It specifies CATSDKKLERAQETQYF.

The V call is TRBV7-2, the J call TRBJ1-6; 7 nucleotides align to TRBD1. Trimming cost V 5 bases and J 5 bases; bases outside gene matches: 6. The CDR3 totals 15 residues. In germline, CDR1 is SGHTA, CDR2 FQGNSA. The CDR3 sequence is CASSIEGGNNSPLHF. The DNA for the CDR3 is TGTGCCAGCAGCATCGAAGGGGGCAATAATTCACCCCTCCACTTT.

The chain couples TRBV7-6 to TRBJ1-3; D remains ambiguous. Germline V gene lookup returns CDR1 SGHVS and CDR2 FNYEAQ. The CDR3 contains 15 residues. With 2 bases removed from V and 3 bases from J, the gap between germline ends came to 11 bases. CDR3 nucleotide sequence: TGTGCCAGCAGCTTAATGGCGACGGGTGGAAACACCATATATTTT. Translation gives CASSLMATGGNTIYF.

This chain links TRBV7-6 with TRBJ1-3; D unclear. Trimming shortened V by 0 bases and J by 0 bases, and 9 bases separated the two germline ends. CDR3 length: 16 residues. Germline V CDR1 and CDR2: SGHVS, FNYEAQ. As DNA, the CDR3 is TGTGCCAGCAGCTTAGCCAGGCTCAGCTCTGGAAACACCATATATTTT. This sequence encodes CASSLARLSSGNTIYF.

This chain links TRBV5-6 with TRBJ1-4; D is uncertain. Trimming removed 1 base at V and 3 bases at J, with 7 bases between. Per germline, CDR1 SGHDT and CDR2 YYEEEE. This CDR3 region has 14 residues. The CDR3 bases are TGTGCCAGCAGCTTGCTTCTTGCTAATGAAAAACTGTTTTTT. Protein sequence: CASSLLLANEKLFF.

The CDR3 sequence: CASSRIQGWGFDEQYF. DNA for the CDR3: TGCGCCAGCAGTCGAATACAGGGTTGGGGATTCGACGAGCAGTACTTC. The chain is built from TRBV23-1 and TRBJ2-7; perhaps TRBD1 as D (6 bases). TRBV23-1 is annotated as an ORF whose role is uncertain. V lost 4 bases and J 5 bases, leaving 21 bases between the germline ends. There are 16 residues in the CDR3.

The chain uses TRBV30 and TRBJ2-3; 7 positions match TRBD2. This CDR3 contains 13 residues. In germline, CDR1 is GTSNPN, CDR2 SVGIG (reference sequence). After removal of 4 bases from V and 5 bases from J, the junction contained 6 bases not matched to a gene. CDR3 amino acids: CAWIYPGGDTQYF. For the CDR3, the DNA is TGTGCCTGGATTTACCCGGGGGGAGATACGCAGTATTTT.

At least ten counts were recorded for this clone. V and J are TRBV7-8 and TRBJ2-7; the D gene is possibly TRBD2 (6 bases). The CDR3 is made up of 15 amino acids. The germline V gene encodes CDR1 SGHVS and CDR2 FQNEAQ. V was shortened by 5 bases and J by 0 bases, with 14 bases between the two germline ends. CDR3 residues: CASSPRDSSSYEQYF. For the CDR3, the DNA is TGTGCCAGCAGCCCCCGGGACTCTAGCTCCTACGAGCAGTACTTC.

The genes are TRBV6-5 and TRBJ2-4; maybe TRBD1 (5 bases). V was trimmed by 2 bases and J by 4 bases, leaving 9 bases between them. Per the germline V gene, CDR1 is MNHEY and CDR2 is SVGAGI. This CDR3 has 14 residues. Here the CDR3 DNA reads TGTGCCAGCAGTTACGGGGCATCAAAAAACATTCAGTACTTC. As protein: CASSYGASKNIQYF.

This chain joins TRBV11-2 and TRBJ2-1; D gene unclear. V was clipped by 5 bases and J by 5 bases, with 22 bases between them. This CDR3 comprises 17 residues. From germline, CDR1 is SGHAT and CDR2 FQNNGV. CDR3 loop: CASSPLAGLEVDNEQFF. The CDR3 DNA sequence: TGTGCCAGCAGCCCACTGGCCGGCCTAGAAGTTGACAATGAGCAGTTCTTC.

The chain links TRBV28 to TRBJ2-3, with D possibly matching TRBD1 (5 bases). The V end lost 3 bases, the J end lost 1 base, and 11 bases lay between the germline ends. The CDR3 is made up of 15 amino acids. Germline CDR1 MDHEN, CDR2 SYDVKM. CDR3 sequence reads: CASSFWSRGTDTQYF. Written as DNA, the CDR3 is TGTGCCAGCAGTTTTTGGTCCAGGGGCACAGATACGCAGTATTTT.

The rearrangement joins TRBV5-6 to TRBJ1-6, with TRBD1 matching 9 bases. Germline V lookup: CDR1 SGHDT, CDR2 YYEEEE. With V trimmed by 4 bases and J by 10 bases, 18 bases remained unmatched. The CDR3 loop spans 18 amino acids. The CDR3 nucleotides are TGTGCCAGCAGCACAACCTTACTAACAGGGGGCGAGGGGTCACCCCTCCACTTT. This codes for CASSTTLLTGGEGSPLHF.

The gene calls are TRBV7-2 and TRBJ1-5; D is ambiguous. V was shortened by 5 bases and J by 0 bases, with 5 bases between the two germline ends. Germline CDR1 SGHTA, CDR2 FQGNSA. The CDR3 has 13 amino acids. The CDR3 sequence: CASSPISNQPQHF. The CDR3 nucleotides read TGTGCCAGCAGCCCCATTAGCAATCAGCCCCAGCATTTT.

This clone was found once. V is TRBV7-9 and J is TRBJ2-2, with 12 bases identical to TRBD2. The V and J ends lost 5 bases and 1 base, in that order; junction bases with no gene match: 8. The V gene's germline CDR1 is SEHNR and CDR2 FQNEAQ (reference sequence). This CDR3 contains 18 residues. The CDR3 loop reads CASSHLPGLAGNTGELFF. CDR3 coding DNA: TGTGCCAGCAGCCACCTACCGGGACTAGCGGGGAACACCGGGGAGCTGTTTTTT.

The chain has TRBV5-1 and TRBJ2-7; 10 bases align to TRBD1. Germline CDR1 reads SGHRS; CDR2 reads YFSETQ. There are 14 residues in the CDR3. The ends lost 4 bases at V and 2 bases at J; junction bases unmatched: 3. The CDR3 coding sequence is TGCGCCAGCAGCCTGGGACAGGGGCCCTACGAGCAGTACTTC. Protein product: CASSLGQGPYEQYF. Full variable domain (outside the CDR3, taken from reference TRBV5-1 and TRBJ2-7): KAGVTQTPRYLIKTRGQQVTLSCSPISGHRSVSWYQQTPGQGLQFLFEYFSETQRNKGNFPGRFSGRQFSNSRSEMNVSTLELGDSALYLCASSLGQGPYEQYFGPGTRLTVT.

This CDR3 is CASRRASSTGANVLTF. As DNA, the CDR3 is TGTGCCAGCAGGCGCGCCTCCTCGACTGGGGCCAACGTCCTGACTTTC. V is TRBV7-2 and J is TRBJ2-6; D unclear. V lost 6 bases and J 2 bases, leaving 14 bases between the germline ends. Germline V gene sequence: CDR1 SGHTA, CDR2 FQGNSA. The CDR3 is 16 residues long.

The V call is TRBV7-8, the J call TRBJ2-1; D uncertain. V lost 1 base and J 0 bases, leaving 7 bases between the germline ends. This CDR3 comprises 15 residues. Germline V lookup: CDR1 SGHVS, CDR2 FQNEAQ. CDR3 sequence: CASSLDGSSYNEQFF. The CDR3 coding sequence is TGTGCCAGCAGCTTAGACGGTAGCTCCTACAATGAGCAGTTCTTC.

In nucleotides, the CDR3 is TGTGCCTGGAGTATTCGGGGGGCTTCCCTAAATGGCTACACCTTC. Translated: CAWSIRGASLNGYTF. The J gene is TRBJ1-2, the V gene TRBV30, with D possibly being TRBD1 (6 bases). Trimming left V 2 bases short and J 6 bases short, with 19 bases between. CDR3 length: 15 residues. Germline V CDR1 and CDR2: GTSNPN, SVGIG (reference sequence).

The rearrangement links TRBV4-1 to TRBJ1-1; tentative D call: TRBD1 (5 bases). The germline CDR1 and CDR2 sequences are MGHRA and YSYEKL. V lost 4 bases to trimming and J lost 0 bases, with 12 bases between them. CDR3 size: 15 residues. The CDR3 DNA follows: TGCGCCAGCAGCCTGTCGGGGGTAATGAACACTGAAGCTTTCTTT. Translating gives CASSLSGVMNTEAFF.

CDR3 nucleotides: TGCGCCAGCAGCCAAGATCTGGCAGGGGTTAACATTCAGTACTTC. Amino acids: CASSQDLAGVNIQYF. This rearrangement joins TRBV4-3 to TRBJ2-4, with a tentative D call TRBD1 (6 bases). Germline CDR1 reads LGHNA; CDR2 reads YSLEER. The V gene lost 0 bases and the J gene lost 7 bases, with 13 bases spanning the gap. The CDR3 totals 15 residues.

CDR3 nucleotides: TGTGCCAGCAGCTTAGAAGCTGAAAAACTGTTTTTT. As protein: CASSLEAEKLFF. The V call is TRBV7-2, the J call TRBJ1-4; the D is unclear. The CDR3 has 12 residues. Germline values: CDR1 SGHTA, CDR2 FQGNSA. Trimming took off 1 base at V and 7 bases at J, with 4 bases between the two ends. Full variable domain (outside the CDR3, taken from reference TRBV7-2 and TRBJ1-4): GAGVSQSPSNKVTEKGKDVELRCDPISGHTALYWYRQSLGQGLEFLIYFQGNSAPDKSGLPSDRFSAERTGGSVSTLTIQRTQQEDSAVYLCASSLEAEKLFFGSGTQLSVL.